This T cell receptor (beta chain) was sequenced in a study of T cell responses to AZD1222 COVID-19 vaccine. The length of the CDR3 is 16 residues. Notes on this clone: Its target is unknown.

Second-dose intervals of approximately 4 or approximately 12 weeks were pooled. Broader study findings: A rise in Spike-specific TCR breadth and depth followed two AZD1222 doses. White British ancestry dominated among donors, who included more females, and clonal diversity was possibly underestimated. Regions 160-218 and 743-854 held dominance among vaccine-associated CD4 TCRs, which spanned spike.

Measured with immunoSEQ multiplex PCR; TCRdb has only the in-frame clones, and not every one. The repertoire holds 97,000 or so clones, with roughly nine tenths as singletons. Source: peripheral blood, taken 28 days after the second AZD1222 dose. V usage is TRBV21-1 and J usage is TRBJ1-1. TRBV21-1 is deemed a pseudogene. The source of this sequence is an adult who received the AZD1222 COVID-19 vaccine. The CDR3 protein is CASDPDRFKGNTEAFF. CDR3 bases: TGTGCCAGCGACCCAGACCGGTTTAAAGGGAACACTGAAGCTTTCTTT.